This is a list of T cell receptor beta chains from one sample in a study of blood T cell repertoires in COVID-19. The repertoire was sequenced with immunoSEQ multiplex PCR; TCRdb's copy has only in-frame clones and lacks some. The sample has 45,000 to 55,000 clones, 65% to 80% seen once. The sample was peripheral blood. The receptors were gathered from a human donor with active or convalescent COVID-19. The donor label of this sample is uncertain. Both conserved end residues are part of each CDR3. The D gene is left open where the match is weak. Only some rows state a clone size, as once, few, many or a class for expanded clones.

J	size	D	V	length	DNA	CDR3
TRBJ2-5	-	-	TRBV19	13	TGTGCCAGTAGTATAGAGCCGTTGAGGACCCAGTACTTC	CASSIEPLRTQYF
TRBJ2-3	-	-	TRBV5-1	15	TGCGCCAGCAGCTTGGATAGGGGGGGCGCAGATACGCAGTATTTT	CASSLDRGGADTQYF
TRBJ1-3	few	TRBD1	TRBV29-1	13	TGCAGCGTTGGGACAGGGACCGGAAACACCATATATTTT	CSVGTGTGNTIYF
TRBJ2-1	-	TRBD2	TRBV11-3	17	TGTGCCAGCAGCTCCCTTACTAGCGGAACCCCCTACAATGAGCAGTTCTTC	CASSSLTSGTPYNEQFF
TRBJ2-7	-	-	TRBV5-6	13	TGTGCCAGCAGCTCCAAAGACAGAGAGGAGCAGTACTTC	CASSSKDREEQYF
TRBJ2-4	-	-	TRBV3-1/TRBV3-2	12	TGTGCCAGTGGAGTGGGCAAAAACATTCAGTACTTC	CASGVGKNIQYF
TRBJ2-7	once	TRBD1	TRBV11-2	14	TGTGCCAGCAGCTATGGGGACAGGGGTACCGAGCAGTACTTC	CASSYGDRGTEQYF
TRBJ2-2	-	TRBD1	TRBV29-1	14	TGCAGCGTTGGATGGACAGGGGCCACCGGGGAGCTGTTTTTT	CSVGWTGATGELFF
TRBJ1-1	-	-	TRBV5-6	14	TGTGCCAGCACCCTCCCGGAGGGACGGGCTGAAGCTTTCTTT	CASTLPEGRAEAFF
TRBJ2-2	-	TRBD2	TRBV7-7	19	TGTGCCAGCAAAAACCTCCAAGGGACTAGCGGGACCAACACCGGGGAGCTGTTTTTT	CASKNLQGTSGTNTGELFF
TRBJ1-5	medium-sized	-	TRBV2	16	TGTGCCAGCAGTGAAGCCACGGTTTATAGCAATCAGCCCCAGCATTTT	CASSEATVYSNQPQHF
TRBJ2-7	-	TRBD2	TRBV30	13	TGTGCCTGGAGCCTAGCGGGATGGTACGAGCAGTACTTC	CAWSLAGWYEQYF
TRBJ2-2	-	-	TRBV18	15	TGTGCCAGCTCACCTCAGACAGAGAGCACCGGGGAGCTGTTTTTT	CASSPQTESTGELFF
TRBJ1-3	-	TRBD1	TRBV6-5	15	TGTGCCAGCAGTCGGAACAGGGGGCCAGGAAACACCATATATTTT	CASSRNRGPGNTIYF
TRBJ2-6	-	TRBD1	TRBV5-1	17	TGCGCCAGCAGCTTGGGAGCGACAGGGACAGGGGCCAACGTCCTGACTTTC	CASSLGATGTGANVLTF
TRBJ2-7	few	-	TRBV23-1	15	TGCGCCAGCAGTCAATCTATATCTTTAGTCTACGAGCAGTACTTC	CASSQSISLVYEQYF
TRBJ1-5	-	-	TRBV28	12	TGTGCCAGCAGTTCGTTCGATCAGCCCCAGCATTTT	CASSSFDQPQHF
TRBJ2-1	-	-	TRBV21-1	16	TGTGCCAGCAGCCCTAGCGGGAGGGTCTGTGGGAATGAGCAGTTCTTC	CASSPSGRVCGNEQFF
TRBJ1-1	-	-	TRBV30	11	TGTGCCTGGAGTGATCCCCTAAGTAAACTCTTT	CAWSDPLSKLF
TRBJ1-2	-	TRBD1	TRBV6-6	15	TGTGCCAGCAGTTATGGGGGACAGTCCTCCTATGGCTACACCTTC	CASSYGGQSSYGYTF
TRBJ1-1	-	TRBD1	TRBV20-1	10	TGCAGTGCTGGAGGGCGACAGGGCCTATTT	CSAGGRQGLF
TRBJ2-3	-	-	TRBV3-1/TRBV3-2	17	TGTGCCAGCAGCCAAGAATTGCAGGCCCTTAGCACAGATACGCAGTATTTT	CASSQELQALSTDTQYF
TRBJ2-7	-	-	TRBV29-1	15	TGCAGCGTTGAAGATGGACAGTTAACAACCTACGAGCAGTACTTC	CSVEDGQLTTYEQYF
TRBJ1-1	-	TRBD1	TRBV14	16	TGTGCCAGCAGCCGGGAGACAGGGGGCGCGATGACTGAAGCTTTCTTT	CASSRETGGAMTEAFF
TRBJ2-3	once	-	TRBV5-4	13	TGTGCCAGCAGCTTGGTTGGGCCAGATACGCAGTATTTT	CASSLVGPDTQYF
TRBJ1-1	-	-	TRBV19	16	TGTGCCAGTAGTATAGTTACACAACTAGCGAACACTGAAGCTTTCTTT	CASSIVTQLANTEAFF
TRBJ1-6	-	TRBD1	TRBV5-6	16	TGTGCCAGCAGCGCGGACAGGAGCTCCTATAATTCACCCCTCCACTTT	CASSADRSSYNSPLHF
TRBJ2-7	-	-	TRBV2	15	TGTGCCAGCAGTACTAGCAGTGGGTGGATTGGCGAGCAGTACTTC	CASSTSSGWIGEQYF
TRBJ2-1	-	TRBD2	TRBV4-3	16	TGCGCCAGCAGCCAAGAGTGGCTAGCGGGAGAAAGTGAGCAGTTCTTC	CASSQEWLAGESEQFF
TRBJ2-3	few	-	TRBV24-1	13	TGTGCCACAGCAGCCTTGTGGGCGGATACGCAGTATTTT	CATAALWADTQYF
TRBJ2-7	-	-	TRBV30	15	TGTGCCTGGAGTATCCAGCGGACTTCCTCCTACGAGCAGTACTTC	CAWSIQRTSSYEQYF
TRBJ1-6	-	TRBD1	TRBV28	15	TGTGCCAGCAGGCTCGAGGACAGGGTTGCCTCACCCCTCCACTTT	CASRLEDRVASPLHF
TRBJ1-2	-	TRBD1	TRBV30	15	TGTGCCTGGAGTGCAAGGGACAGGCCAATCTATGGCTACACCTTC	CAWSARDRPIYGYTF
TRBJ2-1	-	TRBD2	TRBV5-1	15	TGCGCCAGCAGCTTGGCCCCTAGCGGGATGAATGAGCAGTTCTTC	CASSLAPSGMNEQFF
TRBJ2-5	-	TRBD1	TRBV29-1	14	TGCAGCGTCCGCGCACGGGACAGAGGGGAGACCCAGTACTTC	CSVRARDRGETQYF
TRBJ2-7	-	TRBD1	TRBV14	15	TGTGCCAGCAGCCACCGGACAGGGGGAGGTGGCGAGCAGTACTTC	CASSHRTGGGGEQYF
TRBJ2-3	-	-	TRBV30	11	TGTGCCTGGAGTCAGTCCGATACGCAGTATTTT	CAWSQSDTQYF
TRBJ2-1	few	-	TRBV6-5	13	TGTGCCATCTCGCCTGGACTGGCAAATGAGCAGTTCTTC	CAISPGLANEQFF
TRBJ2-1	-	-	TRBV11-3	20	TGTGCCAGCAGCCAAGGCTCGCGGTGGACGGGACTTGCCAACTACAATGAGCAGTTCTTC	CASSQGSRWTGLANYNEQFF
TRBJ1-2	-	-	TRBV11-2	14	TGTGCCAGCAGCTTAGGACAAGCTAACTATGGCTACACCTTC	CASSLGQANYGYTF
TRBJ1-5	-	-	TRBV24-1	15	TGTGCCACCAGTGGGGCGGAGGGTTACAATCAGCCCCAGCATTTT	CATSGAEGYNQPQHF
TRBJ2-3	-	TRBD2	TRBV4-3	16	TGCGCCAGCAGCCAAGAAGGCGGGAGGGCTACAGATACGCAGTATTTT	CASSQEGGRATDTQYF
TRBJ2-6	-	TRBD1	TRBV7-2	15	TGTGCCAGCAGCCCCACAGGGGCTGGGGCCAACGTCCTGACTTTC	CASSPTGAGANVLTF
TRBJ2-4	-	TRBD2	TRBV2	17	TGTGCCAGCAGTGAACGGGGACTAGCGGGGGTCCAAAACATTCAGTACTTC	CASSERGLAGVQNIQYF
TRBJ1-2	-	TRBD1	TRBV7-3	14	TGTGCCAGCAGCCCTAAGGCAGGGGGAGGCGGCTACACCTTC	CASSPKAGGGGYTF
TRBJ2-7	-	TRBD2	TRBV9	15	TGTGCCAGCAGCGTGGGGGCTAGCGGGTCCTACGAGCAGTACTTC	CASSVGASGSYEQYF
TRBJ2-1	-	TRBD2	TRBV6-2/TRBV6-3	16	TGTGCCAGCAGTTACTCCGGGACTAGCGGGAGAACGGGTCAGTTCTTC	CASSYSGTSGRTGQFF
TRBJ1-5	-	-	TRBV19	14	TGTGCCAGTAGCGGAGCCTATAGCAATCAGCCCCAGCATTTT	CASSGAYSNQPQHF